This entry lists 20 T cell receptor beta chains sequenced from one sample in a study of glioma-infiltrating T cells. Using RNA template, CDR3s of TCR alpha and beta were amplified with iRepertoire arm-PCR. MiXCR, applied by TCRdb to the multiplex PCR reads, yields one record per CDR3 protein. Of approximately 120,000 distinct CDR3 sequences listed, 20% to 30% are singletons. Sequencing was done on a sample of glioma tissue, nonneoplastic brain tissue, or PBMCs (not recorded which). These receptors all come from a human donor with low-grade glioma or glioblastoma, undergoing nonglioma brain surgery, or in good health (not recorded which).

This clonotype was found many times. The genes are TRBV28 and TRBJ2-1, with D tentatively TRBD1 (5 bases). Germline lookup yields CDR1 MDHEN and CDR2 SYDVKM. The CDR3 is made up of 16 amino acids. Trimming stripped 2 bases from V and 1 base from J, with 12 bases between. CDR3 sequence: CASSLPLPGSYNEQFF. DNA for the CDR3: TGTGCCAGCAGTTTACCCCTCCCAGGGTCCTACAATGAGCAGTTCTTC.

The chain links TRBV29-1 to TRBJ2-3; D gene ambiguous. There are 17 residues in the CDR3. V lost 0 bases, J lost 0 bases, and 16 bases lay in between. In germline, CDR1 is SQVTM, CDR2 ANQGSEA. The CDR3 nucleotides are TGCAGCGTTGAAGAAGGTGGTCCAGCGTCTAGCACAGATACGCAGTATTTT. Its protein is CSVEEGGPASSTDTQYF.

The chain joins TRBV28 to TRBJ2-1, with D uncertain. Trimming took off 3 bases at V and 1 base at J, with 7 bases between the two ends. The CDR3 runs to 14 residues. From germline, CDR1 is MDHEN and CDR2 SYDVKM. CDR3 residues: CASSLSRSYNEQFF. As DNA, the CDR3 is TGTGCCAGCAGTTTGTCAAGATCCTACAATGAGCAGTTCTTC.

In regard to this clonotype: A clone one base away is much larger, so this may be a read error. The chain combines TRBV29-1 with TRBJ1-2; D ambiguous. Germline-derived CDR1 and CDR2 are SQVTM and ANQGSEA. Trimming removed 5 bases at V and 6 bases at J, with 7 bases between. CDR3 length: 10 residues. CDR3 sequence: CSVIFDGYTF. CDR3 nucleotide sequence: TGCAGCGTTATCTTCGATGGCTACACCTTC.

The chain's CDR3 is CASTGMLAGAPRQYF. In DNA form, the CDR3 reads TGTGCCAGCACTGGGATGCTAGCGGGGGCCCCAAGGCAGTATTTT. The chain couples TRBV27 to TRBJ2-3, with 10 bases identical to TRBD2. The CDR3 totals 15 residues. From germline, CDR1 is MNHEY and CDR2 SMNVEV (reference sequence). J was trimmed by 11 bases and V by 7 bases; bases with no gene match: 15.

The table lists this clonotype with many counts. This chain joins TRBV20-1 and TRBJ2-7, with 10 bases fitting TRBD1. CDR3 length: 13 amino acids. Unmatched junction bases numbered 4, after V lost 2 bases and J lost 6 bases. Germline values: CDR1 DFQATT, CDR2 SNEGSKA (reference sequence). CDR3 sequence: CSARRQGAVEQYF. DNA of the CDR3: TGCAGTGCTAGAAGACAGGGGGCAGTCGAGCAGTACTTC.

The table lists this clonotype with many counts. The rearrangement joins TRBV4-2 to TRBJ1-1; 7 bases agree with TRBD1. CDR1 and CDR2 from the germline V gene are LGHNA and YNFKEQ. V was pared by 4 bases and J by 2 bases, with 7 bases of the junction left unmatched. There are 15 residues in the CDR3. CDR3 in DNA: TGTGCCAGCAGCCTCTCCGGGACAGATAACACTGAAGCTTTCTTT. It translates to CASSLSGTDNTEAFF.

There are many counts of this clonotype. The J gene is TRBJ2-7, the V gene TRBV7-2, with 9 bases lining up with TRBD2. Germline V gives CDR1 SGHTA, CDR2 FQGNSA. CDR3 length: 16 residues. The junction had 6 bases not matched to a gene; V was cut back by 0 bases and J by 3 bases. In DNA, the CDR3 is TGTGCCAGCAGCTTAGCGCGAGCGGGGGGAAACTACGAGCAGTACTTC. Encoded protein: CASSLARAGGNYEQYF.

The J gene is TRBJ1-1, the V gene TRBV6-2 or TRBV6-3; D remains unclear. The V end was cut by 4 bases, the J end by 9 bases, with 12 bases between. This CDR3 contains 12 residues. Germline CDR1 reads MNHEY; CDR2 reads SVGEGT. DNA of the CDR3: TGTGCCAGCAGTTTTGGGCGACTTAAAGCTTTCTTT. Protein sequence: CASSFGRLKAFF.

As regards this clonotype: This may be a read error: a much more frequent sequence differs by one nucleotide. The chain links TRBV28 to TRBJ2-7; the D gene is possibly TRBD1 (6 bases). From germline, CDR1 is MDHEN and CDR2 SYDVKM. The CDR3 length is 15 residues. V lost 5 bases, J lost 5 bases, and 19 bases lay in between. CDR3 sequence (DNA): TGTGCCAGCAGTCGCCGGGACACCTCGAGGGACGAGCAGTACTTC. As protein: CASSRRDTSRDEQYF.

Ten or more counts support this clonotype. The J gene is TRBJ1-2, the V gene TRBV5-1, with unresolved D. Trimming removed 0 bases at V and 0 bases at J, with 9 bases between. This CDR3 contains 15 residues. Looked up from germline, CDR1 is SGHRS and CDR2 is YFSETQ. CDR3 loop: CASSLEPSANYGYTF. The DNA of the CDR3 is TGCGCCAGCAGCTTGGAACCCTCAGCTAACTATGGCTACACCTTC.

The rearrangement links TRBV11-1 to TRBJ2-7, with 9 bases identical to TRBD2. Germline CDR1 is SGHAT and CDR2 is FQDESV (reference sequence). V gave up 11 bases and J gave up 4 bases; unmatched junction bases: 12. The CDR3 runs to 14 residues. The CDR3 DNA is TGTGCCTCCCAGTCCCGACTAGCGGCTTACGAGCAGTACTTC. This encodes CASQSRLAAYEQYF. Looking up the rest from reference TRBV11-1 and TRBJ2-7 gives the full variable domain: EAEVAQSPRYKITEKSQAVAFWCDPISGHATLYWYRQILGQGPELLVQFQDESVVDDSQLPKDRFSAERLKGVDSTLKIQPAELGDSAMYLCASQSRLAAYEQYFGPGTRLTVT.

With respect to this clonotype: This may be a read error: a much more frequent sequence differs by one nucleotide. The chain couples TRBV7-8 to TRBJ1-1; D is undetermined. The CDR3 runs 12 residues. CDR1 and CDR2 (germline): SGHVS, FQNEAQ. This chain's CDR3 is CASSPSNTEALF. For the CDR3, the DNA is TGTGCCAGCAGCCCCTCGAACACTGAAGCTCTCTTT. The whole variable domain, remainder taken from reference TRBV7-8 and TRBJ1-1, is GAGVSQSPRYKVAKRGQDVALRCDPISGHVSLFWYQQALGQGPEFLTYFQNEAQLDKSGLPSDRFFAERPEGSVSTLKIQRTQQEDSAVYLCASSPSNTEALFGQGTRLTVV.

This clonotype showed up many times. The J gene is TRBJ2-1, the V gene TRBV20-1, with D unclear. The germline V and J ends were trimmed by 3 bases and 9 bases, with 12 bases remaining between them. CDR1 and CDR2 (germline): DFQATT, SNEGSKA (reference sequence). This CDR3 region has 12 residues. The CDR3 nucleotides read TGCAGTGCTAGGAGTCCGCCGAGTGAGCAGTTCTTC. It is translated as CSARSPPSEQFF.

This clonotype has just one count. This clone may be a read error of a much larger clone one base away. The CDR3 bases are TGTGCCAGCAGCTTAGAGGGGCCCCACTCCTACAATGAGCAGTTCTTC. Translation gives CASSLEGPHSYNEQFF. The V call is TRBV7-9, the J call TRBJ2-1; D possibly corresponds to TRBD1 (5 bases). CDR3 length: 16 amino acids. Germline V gives CDR1 SEHNR, CDR2 FQNEAQ (reference sequence). V shed 1 base and J shed 0 bases, with 10 bases lying between them. The full variable domain, completed using reference TRBV7-9 and TRBJ2-1, is DTGVSQNPRHKITKRGQNVTFRCDPISEHNRLYWYRQTLGQGPEFLTYFQNEAQLEKSRLLSDRFSAERPKGSFSTLEIQRTEQGDSAMYLCASSLEGPHSYNEQFFGPGTRLTVL.

This clonotype was seen repeatedly, ten times or more. The chain uses TRBV10-3 and TRBJ2-1; D assignment may be TRBD1 or TRBD2 (6 bases each). V lost 6 bases and J lost 6, with 21 bases in between. The CDR3 loop spans 16 amino acids. Germline V CDR1 and CDR2: ENHRY, SYGVKD. CDR3 protein: CAISRKGGSQPNEQFF. CDR3 bases: TGTGCCATCAGCCGTAAGGGGGGATCCCAACCCAATGAGCAGTTCTTC.

The chain links TRBV6-2 or TRBV6-3 to TRBJ2-1, with 9 bases lining up with TRBD2. The trim removed 7 bases at V and 5 bases at J, leaving 3 bases unmatched. Germline lookup yields CDR1 MNHEY and CDR2 SVGEGT. CDR3 length: 13 residues. This CDR3 is CASILAGNNEQFF. In DNA, the CDR3 is TGTGCCAGCATTCTAGCGGGGAACAATGAGCAGTTCTTC.

The gene calls are TRBV13 and TRBJ1-2, with no clear D. This CDR3 comprises 14 residues. The germline V gene has CDR1 PRHDT and CDR2 FYEKMQ (reference sequence). Trimming took 6 bases from V and 4 from J, leaving 15 bases between them. CDR3: CASRATGLGYGYTF. The CDR3 DNA reads as TGTGCCAGCAGGGCGACGGGTCTTGGCTATGGCTACACCTTC. The whole variable domain, filled in from reference TRBV13 and TRBJ1-2, reads AAGVIQSPRHLIKEKRETATLKCYPIPRHDTVYWYQQGPGQDPQFLISFYEKMQSDKGSIPDRFSAQQFSDYHSELNMSSLELGDSALYFCASRATGLGYGYTFGSGTRLTVV.

This clonotype was recorded once. One end of the junction is discordant with germline, which a read error may explain. The chain is built from TRBV5-1 and TRBJ1-6, with D perhaps matching TRBD1 (5 bases). CDR3 length equals 15 residues. Germline values: CDR1 SGHRS, CDR2 YFSETQ. The CDR3 region is CASSSRDGENSPPHF. CDR3 bases: TGCGCCAGCAGCTCCCGGGACGGGGAGAATTCACCCCCCCACTTT.

To note about this clonotype: Just one base apart from a much larger clone, this may be a read error. The chain uses TRBV20-1 and TRBJ2-7, with a tentative D call TRBD2 (5 bases). Germline assignment: CDR1 DFQATT and CDR2 SNEGSKA (reference sequence). The CDR3 is 14 amino acids. The CDR3 region has the DNA TGCAACGCCCCGCGGACTTCCCTTTCCTACGAGCAGTACTTC. Translating gives CNAPRTSLSYEQYF.